Listed below are T cell receptor beta chains from one sample, sequenced in a study of blood T cell repertoires in COVID-19. The repertoire was sequenced with immunoSEQ multiplex PCR; TCRdb's copy has only in-frame clones and lacks some. Of tens of thousands of clones in the sample, around 77% were seen once. The sample taken for sequencing was peripheral blood. The receptors here all came from a man in his 70s with active or convalescent COVID-19. Each CDR3 is given with its conserved first and last residue. The order of the fields is V gene, J gene, D gene, CDR3 DNA, CDR3 protein. The D gene is left open where the match is weak.

v_call: TRBV29-1
j_call: TRBJ1-6
d_call: TRBD1
cdr3_nt: TGCAGCGTTGATCTCGGGACAGCGAATTCACCCCTCCACTTT
cdr3_aa: CSVDLGTANSPLHF

v_call: TRBV29-1
j_call: TRBJ1-1
d_call: TRBD1
cdr3_nt: TGCAGCGTTGACGTACTTTGGGACAGGACAGGGACTGAAGCTTTCTTT
cdr3_aa: CSVDVLWDRTGTEAFF

v_call: TRBV5-1
j_call: TRBJ1-2
d_call: NA
cdr3_nt: TGCGCCAGACAGGTTTTCCTAAATGGCTACACCTTC
cdr3_aa: CARQVFLNGYTF

v_call: TRBV5-1
j_call: TRBJ1-4
d_call: TRBD1
cdr3_nt: TGCGCCAGCAGCTTGAGCGCGGGACAGGGGTATGAAAAACTGTTTTTT
cdr3_aa: CASSLSAGQGYEKLFF

v_call: TRBV6-5
j_call: TRBJ1-2
d_call: NA
cdr3_nt: TGTGCCAGCTCGGGCAGGGGAGCTTTCGGCTACACCTTC
cdr3_aa: CASSGRGAFGYTF

v_call: TRBV7-9
j_call: TRBJ1-1
d_call: NA
cdr3_nt: TGTGCCAGCAGCCTACAGGACACTGAAGCTTTCTTT
cdr3_aa: CASSLQDTEAFF

v_call: TRBV9
j_call: TRBJ2-5
d_call: TRBD2
cdr3_nt: TGTGCCAGCAGCGCCCTAGCGGGGGCCCTGGGTGAGACCCAGTACTTC
cdr3_aa: CASSALAGALGETQYF

v_call: TRBV4-1
j_call: TRBJ2-3
d_call: TRBD2
cdr3_nt: TGCGCCAGCTCTAGCCGTAGCGGGGGGGCGGATACGCAGTATTTT
cdr3_aa: CASSSRSGGADTQYF

v_call: TRBV6-6
j_call: TRBJ1-1
d_call: NA
cdr3_nt: TGTGCCAGCACCCCCAGGGCTAGCACTGAAGCTTTCTTT
cdr3_aa: CASTPRASTEAFF

v_call: TRBV5-1
j_call: TRBJ1-6
d_call: NA
cdr3_nt: TGCGCCAGCAGCTTGATCGGCGAGGGGGTTAATTCACCCCTCCACTTT
cdr3_aa: CASSLIGEGVNSPLHF